This is a list of T cell receptor beta chains from one sample in a study of T cells in Graves' hyperthyroidism and ophthalmopathy. TCRdb reanalysed the multiplex PCR reads using MiXCR and keeps one entry per CDR3 protein. The repertoire consists of hundreds of thousands of distinct CDR3 sequences, with roughly 45% occurring once and the leading ten covering about 7.2%. Material for sequencing was peripheral blood or thyroid tissue (not recorded which). The receptors here all came from an adult man with Graves' disease, either hyperthyroidism or ophthalmopathy (not recorded which). The CDR3 runs from the conserved cysteine through the conserved F or W. Fields, in order: J gene, D gene, V gene, clone size, CDR3 DNA, CDR3 protein. The D gene is left open where the match is weak. Clone size appears in some rows only: once, few, many, or a class for an expanded clone.

j_call: TRBJ1-1; d_call: -; v_call: TRBV10-3; clone_size: -; cdr3_nt: TGTGCCATCAGCGAGGGGAGGGAGGACACTGAAGCTTTCTTT; cdr3_aa: CAISEGREDTEAFF
j_call: TRBJ1-1; d_call: -; v_call: TRBV13; clone_size: -; cdr3_nt: TGTGCCAGCAGCTACCGCGGAGGTGTCATGAACACTGAAGCTTTCTTT; cdr3_aa: CASSYRGGVMNTEAFF
j_call: TRBJ2-7; d_call: -; v_call: TRBV7-2; clone_size: -; cdr3_nt: TGTGCCAGCAGTTACTCGATGTGGGGGGACTCCTACGAGCAGTACTTC; cdr3_aa: CASSYSMWGDSYEQYF
j_call: TRBJ1-1; d_call: -; v_call: TRBV7-2; clone_size: -; cdr3_nt: TGTGCCAGCAGCCCCGTCTGGAGGAGGCACACTGAAGCTTTCTTT; cdr3_aa: CASSPVWRRHTEAFF
j_call: TRBJ1-5; d_call: -; v_call: TRBV20-1; clone_size: few; cdr3_nt: TGCAGTGCTAGGGCAGACAGTCTCGGTCAGCCCCAGCATTTT; cdr3_aa: CSARADSLGQPQHF
j_call: TRBJ2-3; d_call: TRBD1; v_call: TRBV10-3; clone_size: -; cdr3_nt: TGTGCCATCAGTGACCGACAGGGGAGCACAGATACGCAGTATTTT; cdr3_aa: CAISDRQGSTDTQYF
j_call: TRBJ1-1; d_call: -; v_call: TRBV6-5; clone_size: few; cdr3_nt: TGTGCCAGCAGTTCCGACAGGCCGGGCACTGAAGCTTTCTTT; cdr3_aa: CASSSDRPGTEAFF
j_call: TRBJ2-7; d_call: TRBD2; v_call: TRBV20-1; clone_size: -; cdr3_nt: TGCAGTGCTAGGGAGCGACTAGCGGGCCTCTACGAGCAGTACTTC; cdr3_aa: CSARERLAGLYEQYF
j_call: TRBJ1-3; d_call: -; v_call: TRBV10-3; clone_size: -; cdr3_nt: TGTGCCATCAGTGGAAGGGCCTCTGGAAACACCATATATTTT; cdr3_aa: CAISGRASGNTIYF
j_call: TRBJ2-6; d_call: -; v_call: TRBV24-1; clone_size: -; cdr3_nt: TGTGCCACCAGTGAGAGAGACCGAGTCTCTGGGGCCAACGTCCTGACTTTC; cdr3_aa: CATSERDRVSGANVLTF
j_call: TRBJ1-2; d_call: TRBD1; v_call: TRBV7-2; clone_size: -; cdr3_nt: TGTGCCAGCAGCTTGAGTACAGGGGGGATTACTAACTATGGCTACACCTTC; cdr3_aa: CASSLSTGGITNYGYTF
j_call: TRBJ2-5; d_call: TRBD1; v_call: TRBV2; clone_size: -; cdr3_nt: TGTGCCAGCAGTGGGGACAGGGGGTTCGAGACCCAGTACTTC; cdr3_aa: CASSGDRGFETQYF
j_call: TRBJ1-5; d_call: -; v_call: TRBV7-3; clone_size: -; cdr3_nt: TGTGCCGGCAGCTTGGGGGGACAGCCCCAGCATTTT; cdr3_aa: CAGSLGGQPQHF
j_call: TRBJ2-5; d_call: -; v_call: TRBV6-5; clone_size: -; cdr3_nt: TGTGCCAGCAGTTTCAGAGTCGGAGGGGTAGAGACCCAGTACTTC; cdr3_aa: CASSFRVGGVETQYF
j_call: TRBJ1-4; d_call: TRBD1; v_call: TRBV9; clone_size: -; cdr3_nt: TGTGCCGGCAGGGCAAGGACAGGGGGCGCAACTAATGAAAAACTGTTTTTT; cdr3_aa: CAGRARTGGATNEKLFF
j_call: TRBJ1-3; d_call: -; v_call: TRBV2; clone_size: -; cdr3_nt: TGTGCCAGCAGTGAACGGGGGGTTCCTGGAAACACCATATATTTT; cdr3_aa: CASSERGVPGNTIYF
j_call: TRBJ1-1; d_call: -; v_call: TRBV19; clone_size: few; cdr3_nt: TGTGCCAGTAGTATTTCCAGCCTGAACACTGAAGCTTTCTTT; cdr3_aa: CASSISSLNTEAFF
j_call: TRBJ1-6; d_call: -; v_call: TRBV20-1; clone_size: -; cdr3_nt: TGCAGTGCTAGAGATCTTAAGTCGGGGGCTGGATCACCCCTCCACTTT; cdr3_aa: CSARDLKSGAGSPLHF
j_call: TRBJ2-7; d_call: TRBD2; v_call: TRBV7-7; clone_size: many; cdr3_nt: TGTGCTAGCAGCCTAACTAGCGGGAGTGGCCACGAGCAGTACTTC; cdr3_aa: CASSLTSGSGHEQYF
j_call: TRBJ1-5; d_call: TRBD1; v_call: TRBV7-2; clone_size: -; cdr3_nt: TGTGCCAGCAGCCGGGCAGGGGGCACGTATCAGCCCCAGCATTTT; cdr3_aa: CASSRAGGTYQPQHF
j_call: TRBJ1-6; d_call: -; v_call: TRBV2; clone_size: few; cdr3_nt: TGTGCCAGCAGGGGGCCGCTTAATAATTCACCCCTCCACTTT; cdr3_aa: CASRGPLNNSPLHF
j_call: TRBJ1-1; d_call: -; v_call: TRBV7-3; clone_size: many; cdr3_nt: TGTGCCAGCAGCTCCCTCGGCGGGGGTGAAGCTTTCTTT; cdr3_aa: CASSSLGGGEAFF
j_call: TRBJ1-5; d_call: -; v_call: TRBV19; clone_size: many; cdr3_nt: TGTGCCAGTACCATAGGCGATCAGCCCCAGCATTTT; cdr3_aa: CASTIGDQPQHF
j_call: TRBJ1-5; d_call: TRBD1; v_call: TRBV10-1; clone_size: -; cdr3_nt: TGCGCCACTACGAGTCTGGCGGACAGGTTCAATCAGCCCCAGCATTTT; cdr3_aa: CATTSLADRFNQPQHF
j_call: TRBJ1-3; d_call: -; v_call: TRBV7-8; clone_size: many; cdr3_nt: TGTGCCAGCAGCCAAGTGCTAGGCAAAGGGTACACCATATATTTT; cdr3_aa: CASSQVLGKGYTIYF
j_call: TRBJ2-5; d_call: TRBD2; v_call: TRBV29-1; clone_size: many; cdr3_nt: TGCAGCGTGGTCCCTAGCGGGGGGGCCACAGAGACCCAGTACTTC; cdr3_aa: CSVVPSGGATETQYF
j_call: TRBJ2-5; d_call: -; v_call: TRBV7-9; clone_size: once; cdr3_nt: TGTGCCAGCAGCCCGGGGACGTCGAATCAGCCCCAGTACTTC; cdr3_aa: CASSPGTSNQPQYF
j_call: TRBJ1-6; d_call: TRBD1; v_call: TRBV7-9; clone_size: many; cdr3_nt: TGTGCCAGCAGCTTATCTCCGGGACAGGGAGGTTCACCCCTCCACTTT; cdr3_aa: CASSLSPGQGGSPLHF
j_call: TRBJ1-1; d_call: TRBD1; v_call: TRBV2; clone_size: many; cdr3_nt: TGTGCCAGCAGCGGGACAGAAGGTGCAGCTTTCTTT; cdr3_aa: CASSGTEGAAFF
j_call: TRBJ1-1; d_call: -; v_call: TRBV5-1; clone_size: few; cdr3_nt: TGCGCCAGCAGCTTGGGTGGGCAGCGGACCGCTGAAGCTTTCTTT; cdr3_aa: CASSLGGQRTAEAFF
j_call: TRBJ1-5; d_call: TRBD1; v_call: TRBV11-2; clone_size: few; cdr3_nt: TGTGCCAGCAGCTTAAAAGAGGGACAGGGTATCAATAGCAATCAGCCCCAGCATTTT; cdr3_aa: CASSLKEGQGINSNQPQHF
j_call: TRBJ1-1; d_call: TRBD1; v_call: TRBV24-1; clone_size: -; cdr3_nt: TGTGCCACCAGAAGTGACAGGGACACTGAAGCTTTCTTT; cdr3_aa: CATRSDRDTEAFF
j_call: TRBJ1-5; d_call: TRBD1; v_call: TRBV29-1; clone_size: -; cdr3_nt: TGCAGCGTCTCGTCCGGGACAGGGAATCAGCCCCAGCATTTT; cdr3_aa: CSVSSGTGNQPQHF
j_call: TRBJ1-1; d_call: TRBD1; v_call: TRBV7-9; clone_size: few; cdr3_nt: TGTGCCAGCAGCTTAGGGCGGGACAGGGGCACTGAAGCTTTCTTT; cdr3_aa: CASSLGRDRGTEAFF
j_call: TRBJ2-2; d_call: -; v_call: TRBV29-1; clone_size: -; cdr3_nt: TGCAGCGTTGGGGGGACATCCCCTATCGGGGAGCTGTTTTTT; cdr3_aa: CSVGGTSPIGELFF
j_call: TRBJ1-2; d_call: -; v_call: TRBV7-9; clone_size: many; cdr3_nt: TGTGCCAGCAGCCACTCGGGTGGGAGGAGCTACACCTTC; cdr3_aa: CASSHSGGRSYTF
j_call: TRBJ2-5; d_call: TRBD1; v_call: TRBV6-7; clone_size: -; cdr3_nt: TGTGCCAGCATGCAGGGGGCGAAGGAGACCCAGTACTTC; cdr3_aa: CASMQGAKETQYF
j_call: TRBJ1-6; d_call: TRBD1; v_call: TRBV29-1; clone_size: -; cdr3_nt: TGCAGCGGGACAATGACAGGGCAATCACCCCTCCACTTT; cdr3_aa: CSGTMTGQSPLHF
j_call: TRBJ2-6; d_call: -; v_call: TRBV9; clone_size: few; cdr3_nt: TGTGCCAGCAGCGGGACCGGGACCACCTCGGCCGGGGCCAACGTCCTGACTTTC; cdr3_aa: CASSGTGTTSAGANVLTF
j_call: TRBJ1-2; d_call: TRBD1; v_call: TRBV24-1; clone_size: -; cdr3_nt: TGTGCCACCAGTGATGAGGGAGGGACAGAATATGGCTACACCTTC; cdr3_aa: CATSDEGGTEYGYTF
j_call: TRBJ1-4; d_call: TRBD1; v_call: TRBV9; clone_size: many; cdr3_nt: TGTGCCAGCAGCGGGACAGGGGGCGCGAGTGAAAAACTGTTTTTT; cdr3_aa: CASSGTGGASEKLFF
j_call: TRBJ2-5; d_call: -; v_call: TRBV6-5; clone_size: few; cdr3_nt: TGTGCCGTAGGACAAGAGACCCAGTACTTC; cdr3_aa: CAVGQETQYF
j_call: TRBJ2-5; d_call: TRBD2; v_call: TRBV7-9; clone_size: -; cdr3_nt: TGTGCCAGCAGTTATCCGGGACTAGCGGGTCAAGAGACCCAGTACTTC; cdr3_aa: CASSYPGLAGQETQYF
j_call: TRBJ2-5; d_call: -; v_call: TRBV2; clone_size: -; cdr3_nt: TGTGCCAGCAGTGACGAAGGGACCCAGTACTTC; cdr3_aa: CASSDEGTQYF